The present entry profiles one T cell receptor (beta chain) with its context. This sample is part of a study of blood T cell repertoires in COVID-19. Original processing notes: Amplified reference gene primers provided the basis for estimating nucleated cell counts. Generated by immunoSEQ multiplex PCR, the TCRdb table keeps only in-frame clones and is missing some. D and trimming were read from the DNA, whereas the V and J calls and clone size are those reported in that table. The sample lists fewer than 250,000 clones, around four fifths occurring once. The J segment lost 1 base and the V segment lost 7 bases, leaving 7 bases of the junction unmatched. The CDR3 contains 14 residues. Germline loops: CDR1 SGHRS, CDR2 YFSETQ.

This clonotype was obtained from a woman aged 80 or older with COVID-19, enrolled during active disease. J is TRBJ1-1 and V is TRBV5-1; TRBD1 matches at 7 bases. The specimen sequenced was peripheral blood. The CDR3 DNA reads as TGCGCCAGCTTTACGGGACAGCAGAACACTGAAGCTTTCTTT. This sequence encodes CASFTGQQNTEAFF.